This T cell receptor (beta chain) is drawn from a study of shared clonotypes between healthy human individuals. Findings and limits, study-wide: Across subsets, estimated richness was generally greater for naive than for memory populations.

The CDR3 loop spans 16 amino acids. Germline V lookup: CDR1 MGHRA, CDR2 YSYEKL. Trimming shortened V by 0 bases and J by 2 bases, and 11 bases separated the two germline ends. Comment on this clone: The antigen is not known.

Genomic DNA (from each subset) was split evenly across several immunoSEQ plates. Sorted-subset replicate PCRs used about 190 ng of genomic DNA. This amount corresponded to 30,000 to 35,000 T cell genomes. How the authors handled the data: Junction-only immunoSEQ sequences carried no quality scores, so filtering differed. Profiling relied on immunoSEQ multiplex PCR, and the TCRdb table lists in-frame clones only, not all of them. The V and J calls and clone size are taken from that table; D and trimming were inferred from the DNA. This table holds 1,100,000 or so clones, 70% to 80% found once. This clonotype was obtained from a man between 18 and 35 years old in good health. Some clones in this sample may be carry-over from other donors' samples. Sequenced: memory CD4+ T cells from PBMCs. Subset in this sample: CD45RA-negative fraction. The genes are TRBV4-1 and TRBJ1-5; no clear D. CDR3 amino acids: CASSQDSPRGNQPQHF. Here the CDR3 DNA reads TGCGCCAGCAGCCAAGATAGCCCAAGGGGCAATCAGCCCCAGCATTTT.